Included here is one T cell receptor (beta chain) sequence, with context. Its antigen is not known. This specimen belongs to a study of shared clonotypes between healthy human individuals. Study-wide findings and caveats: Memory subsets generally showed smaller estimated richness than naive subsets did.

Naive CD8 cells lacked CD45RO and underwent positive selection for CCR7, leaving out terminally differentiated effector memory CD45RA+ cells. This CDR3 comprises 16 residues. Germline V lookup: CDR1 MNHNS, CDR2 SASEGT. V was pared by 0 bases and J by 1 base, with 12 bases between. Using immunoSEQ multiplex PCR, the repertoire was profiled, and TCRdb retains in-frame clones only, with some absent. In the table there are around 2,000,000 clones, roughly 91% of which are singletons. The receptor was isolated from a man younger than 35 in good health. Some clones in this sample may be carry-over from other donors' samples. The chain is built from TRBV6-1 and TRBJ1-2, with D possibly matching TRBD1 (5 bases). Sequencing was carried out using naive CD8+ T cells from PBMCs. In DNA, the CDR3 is TGTGCCAGCAGTGAAGCGATCCAGGGTATTAACTATGGCTACACCTTC. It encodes CASSEAIQGINYGYTF.